The subject of this entry is one T cell receptor (beta chain). Sequencing was performed with immunoSEQ multiplex PCR; in TCRdb, only in-frame clones are kept and a portion is missing. The sample shows around 250,000 clones, approximately 86% of them seen only once. This sample is part of a study of blood T cell repertoires in COVID-19. V trimming: 5 bases; J trimming: 4 bases; junction bases outside the gene matches: 4. Germline loops: CDR1 SNHLY, CDR2 FYNNEI. The CDR3 contains 15 residues. Living in 24 US areas, the participants were between roughly 18 and 89 years of age. The sequence derives from a woman between 50 and 59 years old who had recovered from COVID-19. This chain joins TRBV2 and TRBJ1-5; 11 bases align to TRBD1. Sequencing used PBMCs or T cells enriched from blood (not recorded which). CDR3 sequence reads: CASSQDRGRNQPQHF. The CDR3 DNA is TGTGCCAGCAGTCAGGACAGGGGGCGGAATCAGCCCCAGCATTTT.